The 24 T cell receptor beta chains below come from one sample, sequenced in a study of blood T cell repertoires in COVID-19. Sequencing used immunoSEQ multiplex PCR; TCRdb keeps in-frame clones, though not all of them. There are around 420,000 clones in the sample; approximately 88% occur only once, and roughly 1.9% lies in the top ten. The specimen was PBMCs or T cells enriched from blood (not recorded which). The source of these receptors is a woman aged 40 to 49 with acute COVID-19.

The genes are TRBV12-3 or TRBV12-4 and TRBJ1-1, with a possible D match to TRBD1 (5 bases). The CDR3 has 13 amino acids. V was shortened by 3 bases and J by 4 bases, with 9 bases between the two germline ends. The CDR3: CASSFATGTEAFF. CDR3 DNA sequence: TGTGCCAGCAGTTTTGCAACAGGCACTGAAGCTTTCTTT.

This rearrangement joins TRBV18 to TRBJ2-2; maybe TRBD2 (5 bases). CDR3 length: 16 residues. Germline V gives CDR1 KGHSH, CDR2 LQKENI. Trimming left V 5 bases short and J 5 bases short, with 18 bases between. The DNA of the CDR3 is TGTGCCAGCTCAAACCAGGCCTCCCGAGGGACCGGGGAGCTGTTTTTT. Translating gives CASSNQASRGTGELFF.

The J gene is TRBJ2-2, the V gene TRBV5-1; D remains unclear. The CDR3 runs 16 residues. Germline-derived CDR1 and CDR2 are SGHRS and YFSETQ. Trimming took 2 bases from V and 2 from J, leaving 13 bases between them. DNA of the CDR3: TGCGCCAGCAGCTTTGGAAGGCAGACTAACACCGGGGAGCTGTTTTTT. Translating it yields CASSFGRQTNTGELFF.

The chain combines TRBV6-2 or TRBV6-3 with TRBJ2-1; 8 bases map to TRBD2. The CDR3 has 15 residues. The germline CDR1 and CDR2 sequences are MNHEY and SVGEGT. J gave up 3 bases and V 4 bases, and 5 bases lay outside the gene matches. The CDR3 loop reads CASSWTGGDYNEQFF. DNA for the CDR3: TGTGCCAGCAGTTGGACGGGGGGGGACTACAATGAGCAGTTCTTC.

This clone was detected only once. This probably arose from a read error, given a far larger clone one base away. The chain carries TRBV7-8 and TRBJ1-1; tentatively, D is TRBD1 (5 bases). The CDR3 runs to 13 residues. V was pared by 5 bases and J by 1 base, with 8 bases between. CDR1 is SGHVS and CDR2 is FQNEAQ in the germline V gene. CDR3 residues: CASSRGQNTEAFF. As DNA, the CDR3 is TGTGCCAGCAGCCGCGGACAGAACACTGAAGCTTTCTTT.

This rearrangement joins TRBV29-1 to TRBJ2-7; D ambiguous. Germline CDR1 reads SQVTM; CDR2 reads ANQGSEA. The CDR3 totals 15 residues. V lost 3 bases and J lost 2, with 17 bases in between. The CDR3 is CSVEGDTSTPYEQYF. In nucleotides, the CDR3 is TGCAGCGTTGAGGGCGACACCAGTACCCCCTACGAGCAGTACTTC.

V is TRBV27 and J is TRBJ2-7; 7 bases align to TRBD1. This CDR3 has 14 residues. V gave up 0 bases and J gave up 8 bases; unmatched junction bases: 7. The germline gives CDR1 MNHEY, CDR2 SMNVEV (reference sequence). CDR3 amino acids: CASSLSPQGTKQYF. The CDR3 coding sequence is TGTGCCAGCAGTTTATCCCCACAGGGGACAAAGCAGTACTTC.

The rearrangement joins TRBV19 to TRBJ1-1; D is perhaps TRBD1 (6 bases). The germline V gene encodes CDR1 LNHDA and CDR2 SQIVND (reference sequence). V was cut by 8 bases and J by 2 bases, with 15 bases left in between. The length of the CDR3 is 14 residues. CDR3 DNA sequence: TGTGCCAGTTCGGAGAGGGGGAGAAACACTGAAGCTTTCTTT. Translating gives CASSERGRNTEAFF.

The V call is TRBV11-2, the J call TRBJ2-7; D ambiguous. CDR1 and CDR2 from the germline V gene are SGHAT and FQNNGV. V lost 0 bases to trimming and J lost 3 bases, with 9 bases between them. The CDR3 contains 14 residues. CDR3 region: CASSLDLVSYEQYF. As DNA, the CDR3 is TGTGCCAGCAGCTTAGATCTCGTCAGCTACGAGCAGTACTTC.

The V and J genes are TRBV29-1 and TRBJ1-4, with D unclear. The CDR3 loop spans 14 amino acids. Trimming pared 1 base from V and 3 bases from J, leaving 9 bases between. From germline, CDR1 is SQVTM and CDR2 ANQGSEA. This CDR3 reads CSVEGLTPNEKLFF. CDR3 sequence (DNA): TGCAGCGTTGAAGGACTTACACCTAATGAAAAACTGTTTTTT.

This clone has just one count. CDR3 amino acids: CATSRMGGNGAFF. CDR3 bases: TGTGCCACCAGCAGGATGGGGGGGAACGGAGCTTTCTTT. This rearrangement joins TRBV15 to TRBJ1-1, with D perhaps matching TRBD1 (5 bases). The CDR3 length is 13 residues. CDR1 is LNHNV, CDR2 YYDKDF, per germline (reference sequence). V was clipped by 3 bases and J by 10 bases, with 15 bases between them.

The rearrangement uses TRBV24-1 and TRBJ2-1; 16 bases align to TRBD2. Germline lookup yields CDR1 KGHDR and CDR2 SFDVKD. The CDR3 has 20 amino acids. V gave up 4 bases and J gave up 2 bases; unmatched junction bases: 10. DNA of the CDR3: TGTGCCACCAGTGACCTTGGGACTAGCGGGGGGGCGGCAACCTACAATGAGCAGTTCTTC. It is translated as CATSDLGTSGGAATYNEQFF.

This chain uses TRBV9 with TRBJ2-3, with unresolved D. V lost 1 base, J lost 0 bases, and 6 bases lay in between. The CDR3 covers 14 residues. Germline CDR1 and CDR2: SGDLS and YYNGEE. The chain's CDR3 is CASSVLTSTDTQYF. Here the CDR3 DNA reads TGTGCCAGCAGCGTACTAACTAGCACAGATACGCAGTATTTT.

This clone came up once. The V gene is TRBV9, the J gene TRBJ1-4; 7 nucleotides align to TRBD1. The germline CDR1 and CDR2 sequences are SGDLS and YYNGEE. The CDR3 spans 14 residues. Trimming removed 3 bases from V and 4 bases from J; junction bases left unmatched: 3. Here the CDR3 reads CASSAGQLNEKLFF. CDR3 in DNA: TGTGCCAGCAGCGCGGGACAGCTTAATGAAAAACTGTTTTTT.

The chain recombines TRBV9 with TRBJ1-2; 8 bases align to TRBD1. Trimming removed 0 bases from V and 4 bases from J; junction bases left unmatched: 5. CDR3 length: 15 amino acids. In germline, CDR1 is SGDLS, CDR2 YYNGEE. The CDR3 DNA reads as TGTGCCAGCAGCGTAGGGGGAACAGGGGGCTATGGCTACACCTTC. This encodes CASSVGGTGGYGYTF.

The genes are TRBV16 and TRBJ1-1; maybe TRBD1 (5 bases). The V and J ends lost 0 bases and 11 bases respectively, with 10 bases between them. This CDR3 has 12 amino acids. Germline V gene lookup returns CDR1 KGHSY and CDR2 FQNENV. The CDR3 protein is CASSQSQGSAFF. The CDR3 DNA reads as TGTGCCAGCAGCCAATCCCAGGGTTCGGCTTTCTTT.

V and J are TRBV10-3 and TRBJ1-5; D is perhaps TRBD1 (5 bases). V shed 1 base and J shed 5 bases, with 6 bases lying between them. The length of the CDR3 is 13 residues. Germline CDR1 and CDR2: ENHRY and SYGVKD. CDR3 protein: CAISEWGDQPQHF. Written as DNA, the CDR3 is TGTGCCATCAGTGAGTGGGGGGATCAGCCCCAGCATTTT.

The rearrangement uses TRBV3-1 (or the pseudogene TRBV3-2) and TRBJ1-4; D gene uncertain. V lost 3 bases and J 5 bases, leaving 13 bases between the germline ends. The V gene's germline CDR1 is LGHDT and CDR2 YNNKEL (reference sequence). This CDR3 has 15 amino acids. This CDR3 reads CASSQGSGSNEKLFF. CDR3 nucleotides: TGTGCCAGCAGCCAGGGCAGTGGGTCGAATGAAAAACTGTTTTTT.

The chain combines TRBV20-1 with TRBJ2-5; unclear D gene. Trimming pared 3 bases from V and 3 bases from J, leaving 11 bases between. The CDR3 has 13 residues. Germline V gene data show CDR1 as DFQATT and CDR2 as SNEGSKA (reference sequence). Here the CDR3 reads CSASETWKETQYF. CDR3 bases: TGCAGTGCTAGTGAGACATGGAAAGAGACCCAGTACTTC.

This sequence joins TRBV11-3 and TRBJ2-1, with 10 bases fitting TRBD2. The CDR3 sequence is 15 residues long. Trimming cost V 5 bases and J 4 bases; bases outside gene matches: 5. Per the germline V gene, CDR1 is SGHNT and CDR2 is YENEEA. CDR3: CASSLRTSGYNEQFF. The CDR3 DNA reads TGTGCCAGCAGCCTAAGGACTAGCGGATACAATGAGCAGTTCTTC.

The CDR3 DNA reads as TGTGCCAGCAGCCGGGGGGACTCTCGGACCAATTCACCCCTCCACTTT. This encodes CASSRGDSRTNSPLHF. This chain joins TRBV5-5 and TRBJ1-6, with TRBD1 as a possible D gene (5 bases). There are 16 residues in the CDR3. The germline gives CDR1 SGHKS, CDR2 YYEKEE (reference sequence). Trimming shortened V by 4 bases and J by 7 bases, and 18 bases separated the two germline ends.

The CDR3 here is CASSQAMSSYNSPLHF. CDR3 coding DNA: TGTGCCAGCAGCCAAGCGATGAGCTCCTATAATTCACCCCTCCACTTT. The chain uses TRBV3-1 (or the pseudogene TRBV3-2) and TRBJ1-6; no clear D gene. Trimming shortened V by 1 base and J by 0 bases, and 7 bases separated the two germline ends. Per germline, CDR1 LGHDT and CDR2 YNNKEL (reference sequence). The CDR3 spans 16 residues.

The chain employs TRBV19 and TRBJ1-2; perhaps TRBD1 as D (6 bases). The CDR3 runs to 13 residues. V gave up 5 bases and J gave up 4 bases, with 11 bases separating them. Germline CDR1 and CDR2: LNHDA and SQIVND (reference sequence). The CDR3 spells CASSDRDTYGYTF. The CDR3 nucleotides are TGTGCCAGTAGTGACCGGGACACCTATGGCTACACCTTC.

The rearrangement uses TRBV5-1 and TRBJ2-7, with TRBD1 identical over 7 bases. Per the germline V gene, CDR1 is SGHRS and CDR2 is YFSETQ. V was pared by 1 base and J by 0 bases, with 1 base of the junction left unmatched. This CDR3 contains 14 residues. The CDR3 is CASSLTGASYEQYF. CDR3 nucleotides: TGCGCCAGCAGCTTGACAGGGGCCTCCTACGAGCAGTACTTC. Looking up the rest from reference TRBV5-1 and TRBJ2-7 gives the full variable domain: KAGVTQTPRYLIKTRGQQVTLSCSPISGHRSVSWYQQTPGQGLQFLFEYFSETQRNKGNFPGRFSGRQFSNSRSEMNVSTLELGDSALYLCASSLTGASYEQYFGPGTRLTVT.